This TCR beta chain was found in a study of regulatory T cells in long-lasting Graves disease. Construction of TCR beta libraries relied on iRepertoire HTBI primers and on Arm-PCR targeting CDR3 regions. Each CDR3 protein gets one entry after TCRdb re-called the multiplex PCR reads with MiXCR. Counted here are more than 300,000 distinct CDR3 sequences, around 15% occurring once; the ten biggest clones make up 20% to 25%. This CDR3 has 14 amino acids. V lost 3 bases, J lost 7 bases, and 3 bases stayed unmatched. Time point: newly diagnosed GD, antithyroid drugs for less than 3 months. From RNA extracted from PBMCs, the TCR library was made. This clonotype was seen repeatedly, ten times or more.

The source was peripheral blood mononuclear cells (PBMCs), collected at new diagnosis, from a patient treated with antithyroid drugs. The sequence came from a female donor with Graves disease. The J gene is TRBJ2-2, the V gene TRBV12-3 or TRBV12-4, with 9 bases lining up with TRBD2. The CDR3 protein is CASSLRGGSGELFF. The CDR3 bases are TGTGCCAGCAGTTTGCGGGGGGGCAGCGGGGAGCTGTTTTTT.